This TCR beta chain was retrieved from a study of T cell repertoires in cytomegalovirus infection. Study background: TCR beta signatures that were public indicated CMV infection and matching HLA type. General study findings and limits: The ex vivo response showed dominance by HLA-C-restricted CMV-specific TCR beta clonotypes.

The CDR3 totals 15 residues. V gave up 0 bases and J gave up 3 bases; unmatched junction bases: 4. Per the germline V gene, CDR1 is SGHRS and CDR2 is YFSETQ. TCRdb re-called the reads through MiXCR, storing one row per CDR3 protein. Of roughly 500,000 distinct CDR3 sequences in the sample, about 11% were seen once. This clonotype appeared a few times. Its antigen is unidentified. The chain combines TRBV5-1 with TRBJ2-7; 9 bases map to TRBD2. This TCR derives from a human donor in good health (CMV status not recorded). Some clones in this sample may be carry-over from other donors' samples. Sequencing was carried out using PBMCs. The CDR3 DNA follows: TGCGCCAGCAGCTTGGCGACTAGCGGTCGCTACGAGCAGTACTTC. Translated, it gives CASSLATSGRYEQYF.